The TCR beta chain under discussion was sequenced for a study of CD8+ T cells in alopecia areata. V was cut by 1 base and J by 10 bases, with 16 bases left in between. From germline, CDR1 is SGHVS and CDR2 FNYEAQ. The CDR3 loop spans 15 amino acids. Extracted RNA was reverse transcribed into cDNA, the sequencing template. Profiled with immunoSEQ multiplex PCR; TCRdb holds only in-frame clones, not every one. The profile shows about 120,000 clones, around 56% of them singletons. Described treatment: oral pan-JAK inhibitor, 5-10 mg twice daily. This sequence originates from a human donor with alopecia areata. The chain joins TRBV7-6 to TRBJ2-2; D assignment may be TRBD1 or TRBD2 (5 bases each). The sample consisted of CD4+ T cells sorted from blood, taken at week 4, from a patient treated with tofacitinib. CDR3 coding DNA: TGTGCCAGCAGCTTAGTCGGGGTGCGAGGGGAGGAGCTGTTTTTT. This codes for CASSLVGVRGEELFF.